The 18 T cell receptor beta chains presented below share a single source sample, sequenced in a study of CD8+ T cells in alopecia areata. The treatment: oral pan-JAK inhibitor, 5-10 mg twice daily. The sequencing template was cDNA reverse transcribed from extracted RNA. TCRdb keeps only in-frame clones here, not all; method: immunoSEQ multiplex PCR. This table has under 350,000 clones, roughly 60% appearing once. The sequenced sample was CD4+ T cells sorted from blood, obtained at week 24, from a patient treated with tofacitinib. Receptors were obtained from a human donor with alopecia areata.

Only a few counts were recorded for this clone. The chain employs TRBV7-2 and TRBJ2-3, with D maybe TRBD2 (7 bases). Trimming pared 2 bases from V and 10 bases from J, leaving 16 bases between. The CDR3 runs 14 residues. Germline V gene lookup returns CDR1 SGHTA and CDR2 FQGNSA. The DNA of the CDR3 is TGTGCCAGCAGCTTAAATGGGGGGGCGAGTCCGCAGTATTTT. Protein sequence: CASSLNGGASPQYF.

This clone was seen more than once but under ten times. The chain has TRBV7-8 and TRBJ2-5; D may be TRBD2 (6 bases). Trimming cost V 5 bases and J 3 bases, with 16 bases left between them. The CDR3 is made up of 15 amino acids. CDR1 SGHVS and CDR2 FQNEAQ come from the germline V gene. CDR3 in amino acids: CASSPTGTSKETQYF. CDR3 DNA: TGTGCCAGCAGCCCCACCGGGACTTCAAAAGAGACCCAGTACTTC.

The chain links TRBV2 to TRBJ1-2; D unclear. CDR3 length: 13 amino acids. The germline gives CDR1 SNHLY, CDR2 FYNNEI. Trimming took 3 bases from V and 7 from J, leaving 12 bases between them. The CDR3 loop is CASSEGQDGGYTF. The CDR3 nucleotides are TGTGCCAGCAGTGAGGGTCAGGACGGTGGCTACACCTTC.

The V gene is TRBV7-9, the J gene TRBJ2-5; TRBD2 might be the D (5 bases). Germline V lookup: CDR1 SEHNR, CDR2 FQNEAQ (reference sequence). V was trimmed by 5 bases and J by 5 bases, leaving 12 bases between them. This CDR3 region has 13 residues. DNA of the CDR3: TGTGCCAGCAGCCCCGGGGTCGCGGAGACCCAGTACTTC. Its translation: CASSPGVAETQYF.

This clone was found a few times. The J gene is TRBJ2-1, the V gene TRBV5-1, with TRBD1 matching over 8 bases. The CDR3 runs 17 residues. CDR1 is SGHRS and CDR2 is YFSETQ in the germline V gene. J lost 3 bases, V lost 0 bases, and 8 bases had no gene match. Here the CDR3 DNA reads TGCGCCAGCAGCTTGGCGGGGACAGGTCCCTTCTACAATGAGCAGTTCTTC. Its protein is CASSLAGTGPFYNEQFF.

The V call is TRBV18, the J call TRBJ1-1; 9 bases map to TRBD1. Germline V gene data show CDR1 as KGHSH and CDR2 as LQKENI. J was trimmed by 1 base and V by 6 bases; bases with no gene match: 3. The CDR3 has 14 amino acids. CDR3: CASSPGQGNTEAFF. The DNA of the CDR3 is TGTGCCAGCTCCCCGGGACAGGGGAACACTGAAGCTTTCTTT.

This chain connects TRBV30 to TRBJ2-7, with TRBD1 identical over 7 bases. This CDR3 contains 14 residues. Germline V gene lookup returns CDR1 GTSNPN and CDR2 SVGIG (reference sequence). J lost 4 bases, V lost 3 bases, and 9 bases had no gene match. The DNA for the CDR3 is TGTGCCTGGAGGAGGTTGCGACAGGGATACGAGCAGTACTTC. Protein product: CAWRRLRQGYEQYF.

The chain links TRBV29-1 to TRBJ2-2, with 7 bases fitting TRBD2. The CDR3 covers 16 residues. CDR1 SQVTM and CDR2 ANQGSEA come from the germline V gene. The V segment lost 4 bases and the J segment 4 bases; nucleotides outside the gene matches: 12. The CDR3 nucleotides are TGCAGCGTTGCCCCTTCTGGGGGGGTCGCCACCGGGGAGCTGTTTTTT. Its protein product is CSVAPSGGVATGELFF.

This clone has just a few counts. The V gene is TRBV4-2, the J gene TRBJ1-1, with D hard to call. The germline V gene has CDR1 LGHNA and CDR2 YNFKEQ. The CDR3 extends over 14 amino acids. V dropped 0 bases and J dropped 6 bases, with 11 bases sitting between them. The CDR3 reads CASSQDQGSPEAFF. DNA of the CDR3: TGTGCCAGCAGCCAAGATCAAGGGAGCCCTGAAGCTTTCTTT.

The V gene is TRBV19, the J gene TRBJ1-6; 8 nucleotides agree with TRBD1. Germline V CDR1 and CDR2: LNHDA, SQIVND (reference sequence). There are 15 residues in the CDR3. J gave up 7 bases and V 8 bases, and 10 bases lay outside the gene matches. In nucleotides, the CDR3 is TGTGCCAGTCGTAAATCGGGACAGGAAAATTCACCCCTCCACTTT. Residues: CASRKSGQENSPLHF.

The gene calls are TRBV4-2 and TRBJ2-1; D remains ambiguous. CDR3 length: 13 amino acids. Germline loops: CDR1 LGHNA, CDR2 YNFKEQ. Trimming left V 0 bases short and J 9 bases short, with 9 bases between. The CDR3, as DNA: TGTGCCAGCAGCCAAGATGGGCCGAGTGAGCAGTTCTTC. The encoded protein is CASSQDGPSEQFF.

The chain joins TRBV5-4 to TRBJ2-4; 9 positions match TRBD1. Germline assignment: CDR1 SGHNT and CDR2 YYREEE (reference sequence). The CDR3 length is 15 residues. V shed 5 bases, J shed 3 bases, and the junction held 6 bases outside the gene matches. The CDR3 sequence is CASRTGGEDKNIQYF. CDR3 nucleotides: TGTGCCAGCAGGACAGGGGGTGAGGACAAAAACATTCAGTACTTC.

To note about this clone: Different DNA sequences within this sample yield the same CDR3. This sequence joins TRBV7-2 and TRBJ2-7; 11 bases are shared with TRBD1. The CDR3 totals 14 residues. From germline, CDR1 is SGHTA and CDR2 FQGNSA. With 5 bases clipped from V and 2 bases from J, the junction kept 2 bases outside the gene matches. Here the CDR3 DNA reads TGTGCCAGCAGCCTGGACAGGGGGCCCTACGAGCAGTACTTC. It codes for CASSLDRGPYEQYF.

The rearrangement joins TRBV15 to TRBJ2-1; D is possibly TRBD2 (5 bases). Trimming left V 0 bases short and J 2 bases short, with 8 bases between. The CDR3 runs 15 residues. In germline, CDR1 is LNHNV, CDR2 YYDKDF (reference sequence). CDR3 in amino acids: CATSRESGAYNEQFF. The CDR3 bases are TGTGCCACCAGCAGAGAGAGCGGCGCCTACAATGAGCAGTTCTTC.

The chain has TRBV6-5 and TRBJ2-2, with D perhaps TRBD2 (5 bases). The germline CDR1 and CDR2 sequences are MNHEY and SVGAGI. The CDR3 runs 13 residues. The V gene lost 2 bases and the J gene lost 5 bases, with 6 bases spanning the gap. CDR3 amino acids: CASSYPGTGELFF. CDR3 DNA: TGTGCCAGCAGTTACCCGGGGACCGGGGAGCTGTTTTTT.

This clone came up a few times. The chain carries TRBV4-3 and TRBJ2-1, with 12 bases identical to TRBD2. There are 17 residues in the CDR3. The germline V gene encodes CDR1 LGHNA and CDR2 YSLEER. Trimming cost V 0 bases and J 6 bases; bases outside gene matches: 6. Here the CDR3 DNA reads TGCGCCAGCAGCCAAGATCCCCAACTAGCGGGGGGCAATGAGCAGTTCTTC. Residues: CASSQDPQLAGGNEQFF.

The V call is TRBV25-1, the J call TRBJ1-6, with D perhaps matching TRBD1 (6 bases). CDR3 length: 15 residues. V dropped 3 bases and J dropped 6 bases, with 12 bases sitting between them. The V gene's germline CDR1 is MGHDK and CDR2 SYGVNS. For the CDR3, the DNA is TGTGCCAGCAGTGACGTGACAGGTGGTAATTCACCCCTCCACTTT. It yields the protein CASSDVTGGNSPLHF. The entire variable domain, with the rest obtained from reference TRBV25-1 and TRBJ1-6, is as follows: EADIYQTPRYLVIGTGKKITLECSQTMGHDKMYWYQQDPGMELHLIHYSYGVNSTEKGDLSSESTVSRIRTEHFPLTLESARPSHTSQYLCASSDVTGGNSPLHFGNGTRLTVT.

The chain has TRBV7-8 and TRBJ1-6; D gene ambiguous. The germline CDR1 and CDR2 sequences are SGHVS and FQNEAQ. The CDR3 is made up of 12 amino acids. Trimming took 1 base from V and 7 from J, leaving 2 bases between them. The CDR3 DNA sequence: TGTGCCAGCAGCTTAGGGAATTCACCCCTCCACTTT. This encodes CASSLGNSPLHF.